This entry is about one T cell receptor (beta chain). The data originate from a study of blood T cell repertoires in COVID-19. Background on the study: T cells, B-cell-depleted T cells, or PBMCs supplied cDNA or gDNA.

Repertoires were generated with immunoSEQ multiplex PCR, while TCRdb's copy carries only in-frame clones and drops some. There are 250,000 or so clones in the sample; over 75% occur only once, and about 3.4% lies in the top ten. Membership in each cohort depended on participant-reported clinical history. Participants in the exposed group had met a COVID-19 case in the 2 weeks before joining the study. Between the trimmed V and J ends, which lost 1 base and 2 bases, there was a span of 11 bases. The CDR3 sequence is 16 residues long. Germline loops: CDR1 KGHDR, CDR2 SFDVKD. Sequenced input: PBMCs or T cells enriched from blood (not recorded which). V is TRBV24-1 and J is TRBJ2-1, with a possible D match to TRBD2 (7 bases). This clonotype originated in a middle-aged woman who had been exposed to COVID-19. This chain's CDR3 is CATSDLGGRAYNEQFF. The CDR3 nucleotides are TGTGCCACCAGTGATTTAGGGGGGAGGGCCTACAATGAGCAGTTCTTC.